The present T cell receptor beta chain was sequenced within a study of shared clonotypes between healthy human individuals (dated by TCRdb to the early 2020s). Background on the whole study: Two women and a few men aged 18 to 49 years were included in the cohort. To estimate repertoire size and how much clonotypes are shared between individuals, the study performed deep sequencing of blood TCR repertoires from five healthy adults. For each donor, CD4 naive and CD4 memory were each run on three plates, CD8 naive on two plates, and CD8 memory on one plate. Leukapheresis yielded between about 0.9 and 10 billion PBMCs per donor. Different laboratories and diverse techniques were used to prepare libraries and sequence TCR repertoires, to increase sequencing depth and limit assay-specific biases. Paper-wide results and their limitations: Pairwise subsampling led to the expectation that sequencing depth would affect the degree of clonotype sharing among donors. Clonotypes shared by all four sorted-subset donors showed higher generation probabilities than non-shared clonotypes. Rarefaction of sorted-subset datasets indicated incomplete sequencing despite the large sequencing depth. Because the study included a small number of donors, the genetic and exposure-history diversity represented was limited. Across four donors, around 5% of naive CD4, roughly 3.5% of naive CD8, about 2% of memory CD4, and approximately 0.4% of memory CD8 clonotypes were shared. Only blood was sampled, and tissue TCR repertoires likely differ from those in blood. Larger estimated clonotype richness was generally found for naive subsets than for memory subsets.

Donors were healthy HIV-negative adults with no recently reported acute infections or vaccinations. All donors were Caucasian adults living in Nashville, Tennessee, USA. CD4+ T cells were enriched by magnetic negative selection, after which naive cells were positively selected on CD45RA and the negative fraction was taken as the memory subset. Blood was obtained by leukapheresis, after which PBMCs were separated by Ficoll-Histopaque density gradient centrifugation and cryopreserved in liquid nitrogen vapor phase. Analytical flow cytometry was used to check the purity and quantity of each magnetically sorted T cell population. Genomic DNA was isolated from each sorted fraction and quantified by UV absorbance on a Nanodrop 2000c. CDR1 LNHNV and CDR2 YYDKDF are derived from the germline V gene (reference sequence). V loses 0 bases, J loses 0 bases, and the germline ends lie 16 bases apart. The CDR3 measures 18 amino acids from cysteine to phenylalanine. This entry keeps only the CDR3 DNA: 54 bases, framed from base 1.

A word on this clone: This receptor's antigen is unknown. Base qualities are not at hand, and no much larger clone is one base apart.

Using the deep immunoSEQ assay, TCR CDR3 regions were amplified from genomic DNA by multiplex PCR. Genomic DNA extracted from each cell subset was distributed evenly over all wells of several immunoSEQ 96-well plates, and each plate served as one replicate. For sorted subsets, approximately 190 ng genomic DNA, equal to about 30,000 T cell genomes, was loaded into each replicate PCR. Purified libraries were measured with a Qubit 3.0 fluorometer, size-checked on a Bioanalyzer 2100, and measured again with the KAPA Library Quantification kit. Every immunoSEQ 96-well plate was sequenced on a dedicated single-read 150-cycle Illumina NextSeq 550 flow cell. The original methods were these. Because the immunoSEQ output held only junctional sequences and lacked quality scores, the filtering could not match the filtering applied to full-length reads. Sequences were annotated with PyIR, a Python wrapper for IgBLAST v1.9, using IMGT germline references to assign V/J genes and CDR3. Reads with weak V/J assignments (E-value above 1e-6), missing CDR3, stop codons, out-of-frame junctions, or ambiguous translated residues were removed. V3J clonotypes were defined by identical inferred V gene, J gene, and CDR3 amino acid sequence. Percentage overlap between repertoires was calculated by dividing the number of shared unique clonotypes by the size of the smaller repertoire. RTK rarefaction, the Chao1 estimator, and Recon v2.1 estimates of unobserved clonotypes were used to assess repertoire richness. Generation probabilities were computed with OLGA for all TCRbeta clonotypes obtained by the gDNA method from a handful of donors. TCRdb took over this immuneACCESS table, retaining in-frame rearrangements with V and J assigned. Such tables are incomplete; in checked studies, under half of the missing clones stem from an unresolved V gene, and the remainder is unexplained. For V, J and clone size, that table is used; D and trimming come from the DNA. Recorded for this sample are some 660,000 clones; 73% of them occurred a single time. Under 2% of the sample is taken by the ten largest.

The source is a woman aged 25-40 years in good health. This receptor chain uses TRBV15 and TRBJ2-3, with the D call tentatively TRBD1 or TRBD2, each fitting 5 bases. Specimen: memory CD4+ T cells sorted from blood. In light of the paper, this sample's cell subset or site label describes: CD45RA-negative fraction. The nucleotide sequence reads TGTGCCACCAGCAGAGAGGGACGGCAGGGTACTAGCACAGATACGCAGTATTTT. The resulting protein is CATSREGRQGTSTDTQYF.